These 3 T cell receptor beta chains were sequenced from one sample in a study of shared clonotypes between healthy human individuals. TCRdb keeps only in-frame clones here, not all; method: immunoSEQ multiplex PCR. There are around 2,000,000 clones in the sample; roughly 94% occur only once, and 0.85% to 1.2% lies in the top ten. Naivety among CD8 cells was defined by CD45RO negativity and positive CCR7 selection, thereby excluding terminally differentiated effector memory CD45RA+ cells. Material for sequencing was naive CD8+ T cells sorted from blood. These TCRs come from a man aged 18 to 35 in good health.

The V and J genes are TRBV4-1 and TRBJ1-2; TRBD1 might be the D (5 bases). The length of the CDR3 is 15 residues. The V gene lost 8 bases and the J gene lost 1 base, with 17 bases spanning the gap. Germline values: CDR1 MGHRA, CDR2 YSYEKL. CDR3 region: CASQEGPDGNYGYTF. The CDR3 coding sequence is TGCGCCAGCCAGGAGGGGCCCGACGGTAACTATGGCTACACCTTC.

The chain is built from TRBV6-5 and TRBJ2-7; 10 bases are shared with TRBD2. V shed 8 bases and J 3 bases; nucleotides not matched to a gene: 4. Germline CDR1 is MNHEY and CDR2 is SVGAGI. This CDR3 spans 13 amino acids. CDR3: CASDASGSYEQYF. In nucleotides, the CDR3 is TGTGCCAGCGATGCTAGCGGGAGCTACGAGCAGTACTTC.

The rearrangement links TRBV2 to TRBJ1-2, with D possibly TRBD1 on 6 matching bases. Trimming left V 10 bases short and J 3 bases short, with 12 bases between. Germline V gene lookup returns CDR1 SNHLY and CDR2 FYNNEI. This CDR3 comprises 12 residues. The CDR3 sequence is CATTGQYYGYTF. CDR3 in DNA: TGTGCCACAACCGGACAGTACTATGGCTACACCTTC.